This T cell receptor (beta chain) was sequenced for a study of patients and donors after allogeneic stem cell transplantation. TCRdb re-called the RT-PCR reads through MiXCR, storing one row per CDR3 protein. Seen here are around 200,000 distinct CDR3 sequences, 38% observed once, and the top ten hold more than 9%. V was clipped by 0 bases and J by 8 bases, with 10 bases between them. Germline loops: CDR1 LGHNA, CDR2 YNFKEQ. The CDR3 has 13 residues. The TCR was taken from a human donor who was either an allogeneic HSCT recipient or a stem cell or donor lymphocyte infusion donor (not recorded which). It is not recorded whose cells these are; they may come from a transplant donor. The chain is built from TRBV4-2 and TRBJ1-2; D call uncertain. Material: blood, either unsorted or a sorted T cell fraction (not recorded which). CDR3 nucleotide sequence: TGTGCCAGCAGCCAAGATCTCGGGCGCGGCTACACCTTC. Translating it yields CASSQDLGRGYTF.